This T cell receptor (beta chain) is from a study of prognosis after radiotherapy for stage I lung cancer. Study context: Newly diagnosed primary stage I lung tumors occurred in some 15 patients, and oligometastatic NSCLC after surgical resection of the primary tumor occurred in a few.

This clonotype appeared many times. Genomic DNA was subjected to two-round multiplex PCR for amplification of TCR beta CDR3. Used in first-round PCR were primers specific to each TRBV and TRBJ gene. TCRdb independently ran MiXCR on the multiplex PCR reads; one entry per CDR3 protein. The sample includes 20,000 to 25,000 distinct CDR3 sequences, roughly 43% of them seen just once. This CDR3 region has 15 residues. V gave up 5 bases and J gave up 1 base, with 14 bases separating them. The V gene's germline CDR1 is SGHVS and CDR2 FQNEAQ. The V and J genes are TRBV7-8 and TRBJ1-1; D not certain. The source is a donor over 45 with non-small cell lung cancer. The sequencing used PBMCs, collected before or after stereotactic body radiation therapy (not recorded which). The CDR3 here is CASSLPALGNTEAFF. Written as DNA, the CDR3 is TGTGCCAGCAGCCTACCGGCCCTGGGGAACACTGAAGCTTTCTTT.